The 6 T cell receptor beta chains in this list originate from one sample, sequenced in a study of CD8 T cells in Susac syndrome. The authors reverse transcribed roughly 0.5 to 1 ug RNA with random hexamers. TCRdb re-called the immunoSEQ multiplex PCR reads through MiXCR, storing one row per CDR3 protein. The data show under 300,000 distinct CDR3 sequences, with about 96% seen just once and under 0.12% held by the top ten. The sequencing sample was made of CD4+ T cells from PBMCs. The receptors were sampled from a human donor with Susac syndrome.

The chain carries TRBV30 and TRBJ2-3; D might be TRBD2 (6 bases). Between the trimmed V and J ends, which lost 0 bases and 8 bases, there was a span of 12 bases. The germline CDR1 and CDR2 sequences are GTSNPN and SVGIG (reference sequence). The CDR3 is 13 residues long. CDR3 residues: CAWSVLGGATQYF. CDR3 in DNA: TGTGCCTGGAGTGTACTGGGGGGAGCTACGCAGTATTTT.

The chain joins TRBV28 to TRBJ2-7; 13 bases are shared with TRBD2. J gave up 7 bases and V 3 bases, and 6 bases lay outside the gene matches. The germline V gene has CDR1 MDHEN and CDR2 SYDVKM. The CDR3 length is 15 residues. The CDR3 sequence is CASSFRTSGRGEQYF. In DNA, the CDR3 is TGTGCCAGCAGTTTCAGGACTAGCGGGAGAGGAGAGCAGTACTTC.

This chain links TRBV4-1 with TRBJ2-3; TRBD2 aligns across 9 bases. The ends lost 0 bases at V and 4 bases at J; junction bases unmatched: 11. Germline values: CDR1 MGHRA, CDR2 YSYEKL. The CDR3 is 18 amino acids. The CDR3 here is CASSQERGSREGADTQYF. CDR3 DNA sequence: TGCGCCAGCAGCCAAGAAAGAGGATCGCGGGAGGGAGCAGATACGCAGTATTTT.

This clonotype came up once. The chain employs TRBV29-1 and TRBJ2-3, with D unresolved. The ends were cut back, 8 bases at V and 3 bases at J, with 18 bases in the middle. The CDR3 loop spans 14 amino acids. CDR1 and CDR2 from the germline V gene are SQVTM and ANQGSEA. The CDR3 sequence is CSSTPSSFTDTQYF. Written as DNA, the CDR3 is TGCAGCTCCACCCCCTCTTCGTTTACAGATACGCAGTATTTT.

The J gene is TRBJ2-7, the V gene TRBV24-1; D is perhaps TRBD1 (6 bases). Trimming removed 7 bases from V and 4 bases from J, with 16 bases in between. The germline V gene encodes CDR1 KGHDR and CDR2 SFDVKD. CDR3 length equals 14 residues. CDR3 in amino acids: CATSRGQSPYEQYF. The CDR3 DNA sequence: TGTGCCACCAGCAGAGGACAGAGCCCTTACGAGCAGTACTTC.

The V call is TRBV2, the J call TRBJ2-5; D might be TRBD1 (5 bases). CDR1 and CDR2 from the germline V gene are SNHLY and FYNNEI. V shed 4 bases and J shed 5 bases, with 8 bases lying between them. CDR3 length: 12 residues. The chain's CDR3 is CASSGQKETQYF. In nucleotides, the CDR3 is TGTGCCAGCAGTGGACAGAAGGAGACCCAGTACTTC.